This TCR beta chain comes out of a study of preoperative IRX-2 immunotherapy in early breast cancer. Sequenced by immunoSEQ multiplex PCR; TCRdb stores in-frame clones only, minus some. Among roughly 62,000 clones, roughly 95% were seen once, and the ten largest hold about 1.8%. Germline V gene data show CDR1 as SGHNT and CDR2 as YYREEE (reference sequence). Trimming left V 5 bases short and J 5 bases short, with 16 bases between. This CDR3 region has 14 residues. Treatment given: preoperative locoregional IRX-2 cytokine immunotherapy. Sample collection occurred from a patient treated with IRX-2 immunotherapy. The TCR was taken from a human donor with breast cancer. J is TRBJ1-1 and V is TRBV5-4; weak D call: TRBD1 (5 bases). Here the CDR3 DNA reads TGTGCCAGCAGGCTATTGGCGGGGGGAACTGAAGCTTTCTTT. It encodes CASRLLAGGTEAFF.